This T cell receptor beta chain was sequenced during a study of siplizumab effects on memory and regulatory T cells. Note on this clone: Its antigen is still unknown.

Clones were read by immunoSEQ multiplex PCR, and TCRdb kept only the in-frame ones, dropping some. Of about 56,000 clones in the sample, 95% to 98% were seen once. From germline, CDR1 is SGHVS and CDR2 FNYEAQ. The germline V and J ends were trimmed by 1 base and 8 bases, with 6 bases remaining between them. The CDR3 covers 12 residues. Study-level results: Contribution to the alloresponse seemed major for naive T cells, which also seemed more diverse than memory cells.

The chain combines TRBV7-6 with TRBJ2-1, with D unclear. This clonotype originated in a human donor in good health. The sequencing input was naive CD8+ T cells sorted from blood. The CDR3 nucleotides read TGTGCCAGCAGCTTAGAGGGTGATGAGCAGTTCTTC. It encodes CASSLEGDEQFF.